The 7 T cell receptor beta chains reported below all come from one sample, sequenced in a study of early T cells in non-severe SARS-CoV-2 infection. TCRdb re-called the 5' RACE reads through MiXCR, storing one row per CDR3 protein. The repertoire includes approximately 88,000 distinct CDR3 sequences, roughly an eighth of them detected once, and about 1.4% sits in the top ten. Sample: whole blood. The receptor source for this set is an adult who was a healthcare worker with PCR-confirmed SARS-CoV-2 infection or an uninfected control (not recorded which).

This clonotype occurred many times. This CDR3 is CASSRTGSYEQYF. The CDR3 DNA sequence: TGTGCCAGCAGTCGGACAGGGTCCTACGAGCAGTACTTC. This chain joins TRBV6-2 or TRBV6-3 and TRBJ2-7, with TRBD1 matching 8 bases. The CDR3 loop spans 13 amino acids. Germline V lookup: CDR1 MNHEY, CDR2 SVGEGT. The J segment lost 1 base and the V segment lost 5 bases, leaving 1 base of the junction unmatched.

This clonotype was seen repeatedly, ten times or more. The chain employs TRBV19 and TRBJ2-1; D gene ambiguous. Trimming removed 5 bases from V and 4 bases from J, with 18 bases in between. This CDR3 has 16 residues. In germline, CDR1 is LNHDA, CDR2 SQIVND (reference sequence). The CDR3, as DNA: TGTGCCAGTAGTCCCCGCGACAATTCAGGTTACAATGAGCAGTTCTTC. Translated: CASSPRDNSGYNEQFF.

This clonotype has more than one count but fewer than ten. The CDR3 sequence is CASSLSYVATEAFF. The CDR3 region has the DNA TGTGCCAGCAGTCTCTCTTATGTGGCCACTGAAGCTTTCTTT. V gene TRBV6-2 or TRBV6-3 combines with J gene TRBJ1-1; D is undetermined. Trimming took 5 bases from V and 4 from J, leaving 14 bases between them. The CDR3 is 14 amino acids. Germline V gene data show CDR1 as MNHEY and CDR2 as SVGEGT.

The chain recombines TRBV19 with TRBJ1-2, with 7 bases lining up with TRBD1. Germline assignment: CDR1 LNHDA and CDR2 SQIVND (reference sequence). After removal of 6 bases from V and 3 bases from J, the junction contained 4 bases not matched to a gene. The length of the CDR3 is 13 residues. This CDR3 is CASSPGGDYGYTF. For the CDR3, the DNA is TGTGCCAGTAGCCCAGGGGGAGACTATGGCTACACCTTC.

This clonotype was seen at least ten times. The chain couples TRBV6-5 to TRBJ1-1, with a tentative D call TRBD1 (6 bases). CDR1 is MNHEY, CDR2 SVGAGI, per germline. The CDR3 is 17 residues long. With 4 bases removed from V and 4 bases from J, the gap between germline ends came to 22 bases. CDR3 region: CASSFVQGRAIGTEAFF. The CDR3 DNA is TGTGCCAGCAGTTTCGTACAGGGAAGGGCCATTGGCACTGAAGCTTTCTTT.

The chain employs TRBV20-1 and TRBJ1-1; possibly TRBD1 for D (6 bases). The CDR3 extends over 15 amino acids. CDR1 and CDR2 from the germline V gene are DFQATT and SNEGSKA (reference sequence). V gave up 3 bases and J gave up 0 bases, with 14 bases separating them. CDR3 coding DNA: TGCAGTGCTAGCTGGGGGGCGATGATGAACACTGAAGCTTTCTTT. Translated: CSASWGAMMNTEAFF.

This clonotype turned up a few times. The chain links TRBV7-9 to TRBJ2-5, with D perhaps assigned TRBD1 or TRBD2 (5 bases each). CDR3 size: 13 residues. Per germline, CDR1 SEHNR and CDR2 FQNEAQ (reference sequence). Trimming shortened V by 1 base and J by 5 bases, and 8 bases separated the two germline ends. Here the CDR3 reads CASSLGGIETQYF. The CDR3 bases are TGTGCCAGCAGCTTAGGGGGGATTGAGACCCAGTACTTC. Combining the CDR3 with reference TRBV7-9 and TRBJ2-5 gives the whole variable domain DTGVSQNPRHKITKRGQNVTFRCDPISEHNRLYWYRQTLGQGPEFLTYFQNEAQLEKSRLLSDRFSAERPKGSFSTLEIQRTEQGDSAMYLCASSLGGIETQYFGPGTRLLVL.